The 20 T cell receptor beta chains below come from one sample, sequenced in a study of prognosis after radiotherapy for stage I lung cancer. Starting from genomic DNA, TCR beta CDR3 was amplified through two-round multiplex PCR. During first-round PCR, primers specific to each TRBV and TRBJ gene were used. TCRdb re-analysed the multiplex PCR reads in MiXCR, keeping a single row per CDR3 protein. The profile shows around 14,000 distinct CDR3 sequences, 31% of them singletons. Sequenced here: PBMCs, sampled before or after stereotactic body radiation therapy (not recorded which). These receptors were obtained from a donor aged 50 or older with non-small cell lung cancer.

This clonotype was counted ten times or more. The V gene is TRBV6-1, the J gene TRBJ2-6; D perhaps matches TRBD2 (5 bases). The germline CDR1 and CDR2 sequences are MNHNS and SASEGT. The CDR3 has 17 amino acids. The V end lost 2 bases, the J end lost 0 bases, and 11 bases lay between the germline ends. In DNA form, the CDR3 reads TGTGCCAGCAGTGAAAAGGTGCGGGCCTCTGGGGCCAACGTCCTGACTTTC. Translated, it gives CASSEKVRASGANVLTF.

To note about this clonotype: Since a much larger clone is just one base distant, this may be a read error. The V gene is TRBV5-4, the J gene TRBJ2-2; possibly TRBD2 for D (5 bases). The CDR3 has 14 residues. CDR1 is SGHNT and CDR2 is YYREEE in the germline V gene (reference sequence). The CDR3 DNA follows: TGTGCCAGCAGCTTGGATGTTAGCACCGGGGAGCCGTTTTTT. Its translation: CASSLDVSTGEPFF.

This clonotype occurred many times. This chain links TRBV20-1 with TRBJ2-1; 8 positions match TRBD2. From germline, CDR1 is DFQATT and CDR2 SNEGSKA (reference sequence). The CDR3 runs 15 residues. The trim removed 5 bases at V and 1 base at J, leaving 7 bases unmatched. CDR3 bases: TGCAGTGCTGGGATAGCGGGAAGGTCCTACAATGAGCAGTTCTTC. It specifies CSAGIAGRSYNEQFF.

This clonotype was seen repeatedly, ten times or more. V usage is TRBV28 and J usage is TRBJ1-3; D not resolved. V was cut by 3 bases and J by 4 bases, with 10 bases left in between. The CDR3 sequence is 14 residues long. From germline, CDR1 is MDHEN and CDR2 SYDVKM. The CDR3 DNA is TGTGCCAGCAGTTTCTGGAGTCAAGGAAACACCATATATTTT. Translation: CASSFWSQGNTIYF.

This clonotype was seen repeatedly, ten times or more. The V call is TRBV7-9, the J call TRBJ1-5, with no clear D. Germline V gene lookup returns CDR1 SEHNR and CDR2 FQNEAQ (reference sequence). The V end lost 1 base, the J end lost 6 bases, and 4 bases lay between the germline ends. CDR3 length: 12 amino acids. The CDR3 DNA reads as TGTGCCAGCAGCTTAGGTACTCAGCCCCAGCATTTT. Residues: CASSLGTQPQHF.

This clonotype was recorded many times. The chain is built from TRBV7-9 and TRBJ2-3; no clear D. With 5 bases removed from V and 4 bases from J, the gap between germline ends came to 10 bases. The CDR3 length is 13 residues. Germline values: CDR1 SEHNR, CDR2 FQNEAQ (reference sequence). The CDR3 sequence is CASSDEAADTQYF. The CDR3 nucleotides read TGTGCCAGCAGCGACGAGGCGGCAGATACGCAGTATTTT.

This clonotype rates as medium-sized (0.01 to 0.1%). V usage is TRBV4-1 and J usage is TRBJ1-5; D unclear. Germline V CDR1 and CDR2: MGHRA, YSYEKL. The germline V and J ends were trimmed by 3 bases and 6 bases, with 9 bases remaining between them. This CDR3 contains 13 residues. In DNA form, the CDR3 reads TGCGCCAGCAGCCAGCGAGCGGGTCAGCCCCAGCATTTT. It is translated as CASSQRAGQPQHF.

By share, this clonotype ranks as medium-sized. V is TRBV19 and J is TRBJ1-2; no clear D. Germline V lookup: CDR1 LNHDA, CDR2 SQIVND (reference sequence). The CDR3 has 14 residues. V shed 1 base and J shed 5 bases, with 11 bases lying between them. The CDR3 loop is CASSIVGVTYGYTF. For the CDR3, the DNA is TGTGCCAGTAGTATAGTCGGTGTTACATATGGCTACACCTTC.

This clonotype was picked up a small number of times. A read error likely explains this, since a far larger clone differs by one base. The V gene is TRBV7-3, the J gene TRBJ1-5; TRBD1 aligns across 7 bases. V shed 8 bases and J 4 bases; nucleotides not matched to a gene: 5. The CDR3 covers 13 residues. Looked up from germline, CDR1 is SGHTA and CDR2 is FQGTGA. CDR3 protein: CASGQAINQPQHF. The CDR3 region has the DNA TGTGCCAGCGGACAGGCAATTAATCAGCCCCAGCATTTT. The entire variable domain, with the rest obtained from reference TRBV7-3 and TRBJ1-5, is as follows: GAGVSQTPSNKVTEKGKYVELRCDPISGHTALYWYRQSLGQGPEFLIYFQGTGAADDSGLPNDRFFAVRPEGSVSTLKIQRTERGDSAVYLCASGQAINQPQHFGDGTRLSIL.

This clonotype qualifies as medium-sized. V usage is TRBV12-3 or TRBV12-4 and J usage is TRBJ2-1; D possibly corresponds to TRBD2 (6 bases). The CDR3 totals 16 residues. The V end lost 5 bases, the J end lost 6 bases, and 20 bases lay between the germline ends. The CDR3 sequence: CASSTTTSSFSNEQFF. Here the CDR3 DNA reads TGTGCCAGCAGTACCACCACTAGCAGCTTCTCCAATGAGCAGTTCTTC.

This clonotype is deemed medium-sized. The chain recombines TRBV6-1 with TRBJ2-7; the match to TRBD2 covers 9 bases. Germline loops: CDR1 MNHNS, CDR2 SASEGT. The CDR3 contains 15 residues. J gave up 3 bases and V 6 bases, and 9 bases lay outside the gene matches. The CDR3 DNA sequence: TGTGCCAGCAGGAAGGGGATAGCGGGAGTCTACGAGCAGTACTTC. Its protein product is CASRKGIAGVYEQYF.

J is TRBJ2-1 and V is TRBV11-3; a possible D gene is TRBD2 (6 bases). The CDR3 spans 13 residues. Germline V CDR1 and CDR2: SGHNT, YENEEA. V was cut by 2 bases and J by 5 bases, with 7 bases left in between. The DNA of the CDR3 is TGTGCCAGCAGCTTATGGGGGGACAATGAGCAGTTCTTC. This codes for CASSLWGDNEQFF.

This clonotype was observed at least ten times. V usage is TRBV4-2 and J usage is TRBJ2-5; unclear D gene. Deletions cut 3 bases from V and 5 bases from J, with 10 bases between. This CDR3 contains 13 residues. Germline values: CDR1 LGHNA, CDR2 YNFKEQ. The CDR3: CASSQNRWETQYF. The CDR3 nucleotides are TGTGCCAGCAGCCAGAATAGGTGGGAGACCCAGTACTTC.

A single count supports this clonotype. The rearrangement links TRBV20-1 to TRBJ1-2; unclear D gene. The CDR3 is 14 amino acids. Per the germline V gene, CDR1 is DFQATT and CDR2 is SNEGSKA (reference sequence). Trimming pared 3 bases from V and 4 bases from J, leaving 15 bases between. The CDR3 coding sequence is TGCAGTGCTAGCCCCGAGAGGGTGGGCTATGGCTACACCTTC. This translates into CSASPERVGYGYTF.

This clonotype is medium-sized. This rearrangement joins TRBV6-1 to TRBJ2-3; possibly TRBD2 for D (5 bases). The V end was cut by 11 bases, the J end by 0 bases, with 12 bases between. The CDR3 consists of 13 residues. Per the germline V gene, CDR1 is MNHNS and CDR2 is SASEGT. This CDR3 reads CAASGRSTDTQYF. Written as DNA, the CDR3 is TGTGCCGCAAGCGGCCGTAGCACAGATACGCAGTATTTT.

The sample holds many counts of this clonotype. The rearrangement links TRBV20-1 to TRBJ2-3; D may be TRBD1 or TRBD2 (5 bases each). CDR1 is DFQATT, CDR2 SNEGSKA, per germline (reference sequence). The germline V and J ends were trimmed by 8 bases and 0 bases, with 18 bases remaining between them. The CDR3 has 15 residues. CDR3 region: CSTNGALVSTDTQYF. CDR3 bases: TGCAGTACGAACGGGGCCCTAGTTAGCACAGATACGCAGTATTTT.

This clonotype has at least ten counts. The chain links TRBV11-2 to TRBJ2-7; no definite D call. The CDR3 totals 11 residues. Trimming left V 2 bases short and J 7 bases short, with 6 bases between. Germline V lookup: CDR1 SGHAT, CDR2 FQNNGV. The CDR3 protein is CASSLFQEQYF. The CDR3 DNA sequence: TGTGCCAGCAGCTTATTTCAGGAGCAGTACTTC.

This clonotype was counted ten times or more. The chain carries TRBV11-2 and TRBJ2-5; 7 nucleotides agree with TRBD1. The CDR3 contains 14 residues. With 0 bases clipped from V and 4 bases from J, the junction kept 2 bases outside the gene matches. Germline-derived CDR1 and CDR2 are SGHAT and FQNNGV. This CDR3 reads CASSLDRQGETQYF. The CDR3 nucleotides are TGTGCCAGCAGCTTAGATCGACAGGGAGAGACCCAGTACTTC. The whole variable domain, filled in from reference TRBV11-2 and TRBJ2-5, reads EAGVAQSPRYKIIEKRQSVAFWCNPISGHATLYWYQQILGQGPKLLIQFQNNGVVDDSQLPKDRFSAERLKGVDSTLKIQPAKLEDSAVYLCASSLDRQGETQYFGPGTRLLVL.

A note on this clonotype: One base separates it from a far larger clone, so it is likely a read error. The CDR3 reads CASSLGVGCGYTF. The CDR3 bases are TGTGCCAGCAGCCTGGGGGTAGGGTGTGGCTACACCTTC. The V gene is TRBV6-4, the J gene TRBJ1-2; D may be TRBD1 (5 bases). The CDR3 is 13 amino acids. Germline V CDR1 and CDR2: MRHNA, SNTAGT. V lost 6 bases to trimming and J lost 7 bases, with 15 bases between them.

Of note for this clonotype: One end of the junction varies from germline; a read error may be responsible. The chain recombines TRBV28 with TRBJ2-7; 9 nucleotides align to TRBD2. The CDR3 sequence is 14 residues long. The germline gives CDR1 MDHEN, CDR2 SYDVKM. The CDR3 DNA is TGTTCCAGCAGTACCCAGGCGACTAGCGGCGAGCAGTACTTC. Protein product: CSSSTQATSGEQYF.